Presented here are 9 T cell receptor beta chains from one specimen sequenced in a study of shared clonotypes between healthy human individuals. Generated by immunoSEQ multiplex PCR, the TCRdb table keeps only in-frame clones and is missing some. The sample gives under 550,000 clones, 96% of which show up once; 0.05% to 0.07% is in the top ten. The sample comprised naive CD4+ T cells sorted from blood. Subset denoted: CD45RA+ positively selected. The receptors originated from a woman between 25 and 40 years old in good health.

The gene calls are TRBV19 and TRBJ2-2, with 10 bases that match TRBD2. Trimming at V came to 4 bases and at J to 7 bases, leaving 6 bases not matched to a gene. This CDR3 is 15 amino acids long. Germline CDR1 and CDR2: LNHDA and SQIVND (reference sequence). For the CDR3, the DNA is TGTGCCAGTAGTACCCTAGCGGGAGCTAACGGGGAGCTGTTTTTT. Protein sequence: CASSTLAGANGELFF.

The chain recombines TRBV14 with TRBJ2-5, with D possibly called TRBD1 or TRBD2 (5 bases each). The CDR3 is 13 residues long. The V gene's germline CDR1 is SGHDN and CDR2 FVKESK. Trimming removed 0 bases at V and 5 bases at J, with 7 bases between. The CDR3 loop reads CASSQDREETQYF. DNA for the CDR3: TGTGCCAGCAGCCAAGACAGGGAGGAGACCCAGTACTTC.

This chain uses TRBV28 with TRBJ1-5; 8 positions match TRBD1. Germline V gives CDR1 MDHEN, CDR2 SYDVKM. This CDR3 region has 17 residues. Trimming took 5 bases from V and 1 from J; bases not matched to a gene: 10. The CDR3 here is CASSLTGGKRSNQPQHF. CDR3 coding DNA: TGTGCCAGCAGTCTCACAGGGGGGAAAAGGAGCAATCAGCCCCAGCATTTT.

The count of this clone is one. The chain combines TRBV5-1 with TRBJ2-2; the D gene is possibly TRBD2 (6 bases). The CDR3 sequence is 16 residues long. Germline-derived CDR1 and CDR2 are SGHRS and YFSETQ. The V and J ends lost 0 bases and 1 base respectively, with 10 bases between them. CDR3 loop: CASSLEASVNTGELFF. CDR3 DNA: TGCGCCAGCAGCTTGGAGGCTAGCGTGAACACCGGGGAGCTGTTTTTT.

The J gene is TRBJ1-1, the V gene TRBV28; 8 bases align to TRBD1. V was pared by 5 bases and J by 4 bases, with 3 bases of the junction left unmatched. The germline gives CDR1 MDHEN, CDR2 SYDVKM. The CDR3 covers 13 residues. CDR3 DNA: TGTGCCAGCAGTGAGGACAGGGCCACTGAAGCTTTCTTT. This gives the protein CASSEDRATEAFF.

The gene calls are TRBV5-6 and TRBJ2-1; D ambiguous. This CDR3 contains 13 residues. Germline V gene lookup returns CDR1 SGHDT and CDR2 YYEEEE. The germline V and J ends were trimmed by 0 bases and 4 bases, with 5 bases remaining between them. The CDR3, as DNA: TGTGCCAGCAGCTTGGACTCGTACAATGAGCAGTTCTTC. It translates to CASSLDSYNEQFF. The variable domain in full, completed from reference TRBV5-6 and TRBJ2-1, reads DAGVTQSPTHLIKTRGQQVTLRCSPKSGHDTVSWYQQALGQGPQFIFQYYEEEERQRGNFPDRFSGHQFPNYSSELNVNALLLGDSALYLCASSLDSYNEQFFGPGTRLTVL.

This chain uses TRBV28 with TRBJ2-7; 8 bases match TRBD1. This CDR3 has 13 residues. The germline V gene has CDR1 MDHEN and CDR2 SYDVKM. The junction had 4 bases not matched to a gene; V was cut back by 7 bases and J by 2 bases. The CDR3 is CASMDRAAYEQYF. CDR3 nucleotides: TGTGCCAGCATGGACAGGGCTGCCTACGAGCAGTACTTC.

The chain combines TRBV7-9 with TRBJ2-1; D gene uncertain. Germline V gene lookup returns CDR1 SEHNR and CDR2 FQNEAQ (reference sequence). The CDR3 is 14 residues long. CDR3 DNA sequence: TGTGCTACCCATTGGGTGGAGTCAGGCCCCCGGCCGTTCTTC. Protein: CATHWVESGPRPFF.

J is TRBJ1-2 and V is TRBV5-1; the D gene is possibly TRBD1 (5 bases). V lost 2 bases and J 7 bases, leaving 12 bases between the germline ends. Germline V gene data show CDR1 as SGHRS and CDR2 as YFSETQ. This CDR3 has 13 amino acids. CDR3 sequence: CASSFPGSGGYTF. The CDR3 nucleotides read TGCGCCAGCAGCTTTCCAGGGTCGGGTGGCTACACCTTC.